The TCR beta chain described here comes from a study of T cells in Graves' hyperthyroidism and ophthalmopathy (dated by TCRdb to between 2017 and 2020). Background on the whole study: Peripheral blood was sampled at the time of initial diagnosis, prior to any treatment. To identify TCR V-J signatures that set the groups apart, the researchers used a discovery cohort of 100 or so patients, made up of some 41 with Graves' ophthalmopathy and 57 with stable Graves' hyperthyroidism. Once sampling was done, hyperthyroidism patients were given methimazole at a starting dose of 30 mg daily, whereas ophthalmopathy patients were given high-dose intravenous methylprednisolone. Thyroid tissue and blood T-cell repertoires from six Graves' hyperthyroidism patients were also compared in the study. The roughly 94 discovery patients were randomly divided into training and test sets at a 7:3 ratio. Prospective prediction of ophthalmopathy was tested in an independent validation cohort consisting of about 19 hyperthyroidism patients and approximately 16 patients who later progressed to ophthalmopathy. The paper describes TCR Vbeta CDR3 sequencing of about 140 peripheral blood samples, made up of 40 to 45 ophthalmopathy patients, roughly 72 hyperthyroidism patients and some 17 progressor patients. Beyond this particular receptor, the publication reports: A 13 V-J signature model separated ophthalmopathy from stable hyperthyroidism, with 87.88% sensitivity and 81.08% specificity in cross-validation and 80%/75% in testing. In validation, the model predicted progression to ophthalmopathy a median of roughly 6.1 months before onset, with 70% to 71% sensitivity and 72.22% specificity. Most expanded thyroid clonotypes (frequency above 0.001) were also detected in blood, suggesting blood repertoires may reflect thyroid immune responses. No statistical method was used to fix the sample size in advance, and group allocation was not hidden from the investigators.

Of note for this clonotype: What antigen it recognizes has not been identified. Within one base of it there is no much larger clone, and no base qualities were kept.

Stable Graves' hyperthyroidism was defined as no progression to ophthalmopathy during 18 months of follow-up. Hyperthyroidism patients were aged 18 to 65 years and newly diagnosed, with disease duration of less than 2 months. The study excluded patients with uncontrolled infections, other autoimmune diseases, pregnancy or lactation. Diagnoses were based on clinical symptoms, serum thyroxine and TRAb, thyroid ultrasound and orbital computed tomography. PBMCs were separated from approximately 9.9 ml of fresh peripheral blood using Ficoll-Paque density gradient centrifugation. Total RNA was extracted with Trizol reagent, and quality was checked on an Agilent 2100 Bioanalyzer. The germline V gene (reference sequence) supplies CDR1 LNHNV and CDR2 YYDKDF. Including cysteine and phenylalanine, the CDR3 has 13 amino acids. Only the CDR3 region is kept as DNA, spanning 39 bases read in frame from base 1. The junction shows trimming of 1 base on V and 8 bases on J, plus 8 bases between the germline ends.

The TCR beta CDR3 regions were amplified from the RNA transcripts. A first-round RT-PCR of the TCR CDR3 used the HTBI primer set with the Qiagen OneStep RT-PCR kit. The libraries were constructed in a second round of multiplex PCR and then size-selected and purified. Paired-end sequencing of the libraries was performed with 100 bp reads on an Illumina HiSeq2000. The study's processing was this. Raw data were processed with SOAPnuke, discarding reads with adapters, uncalled bases, mean Phred below 15, or no exact constant-primer or identifier match. COPE v1.2.5 was used to merge the high-quality paired reads, and each unique nucleotide sequence was defined as a clonotype. MiTCR v1.1 was used to align the clonotypes against IMGT TRBV, TRBD and TRBJ reference segments. Analysis was restricted to V-J combinations with a frequency above 0.0001, which covered about 99% of repertoires. The TCS score was defined as the ratio of F50 (clonal expansion) to E x V (chaos), calculated using BLOSUM62-based TCRdist between CDR3 peptides within each V-J. Welch's t-statistics and random forest reduced roughly 540 V-J features to 10 to 15, which were used in a naive Bayes classifier (R e1071). The public reads were reanalyzed by TCRdb: fastp trimming at Q25, MiXCR alignment, in-frame beta chains only. All rows with the same CDR3 protein become a single entry with the most common DNA and genes. The V and J calls come from TCRdb's annotation, not from the publication. The sample table lists over 450,000 distinct CDR3 sequences, over 13% of them with a count of one. Less than 20% of the sample lies in the top ten.

Sequenced: blood. The TCR was taken from a woman under 30 with Graves' hyperthyroidism. The V and J segments used are TRBV15 and TRBJ1-4; no D gene is confidently identified. The DNA is TGTGCCACCAGCAGAGGAGGAGAGGAAAAACTGTTTTTT. It translates as CATSRGGEEKLFF.